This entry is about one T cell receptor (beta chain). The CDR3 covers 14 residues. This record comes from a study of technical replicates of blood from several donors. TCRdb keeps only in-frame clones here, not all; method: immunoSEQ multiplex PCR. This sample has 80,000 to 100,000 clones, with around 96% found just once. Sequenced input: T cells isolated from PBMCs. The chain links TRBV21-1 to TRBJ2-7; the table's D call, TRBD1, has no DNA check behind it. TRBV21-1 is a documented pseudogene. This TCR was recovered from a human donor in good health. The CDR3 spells CASSNDRKHYEQYF. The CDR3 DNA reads TGTGCCAGCAGCAACGACAGAAAACACTACGAGCAGTACTTC.